This T cell receptor delta chain was sequenced during a study of gamma-delta chains in newborns, infants, children. Across the study: Innate gammadelta T cells reportedly expand polyclonally right after birth, driven by microbial exposure, per the title.

This clone was seen a handful of times. Germline CDR1 is GEAIGNYY and CDR2 is EKD. With 2 bases clipped from V and 5 bases from J, the junction kept 8 bases outside the gene matches. The CDR3 is 19 amino acids. TCRdb re-called clones from the reads using CATT. The sample lists approximately 5,900 delta-chain clones; 2.6% were seen once. Sequences were obtained from blood. The J gene is TRDJ3, the V gene TRDV2; TRDD3 agrees at 13 bases. The TCR comes from a child who was a newborn, infant or young child, either healthy, febrile or measles-vaccinated (not recorded which). The CDR3 nucleotides read TGTGCCTGTGACAAACTGGGGGATACGCTATCCCGGGACACCCGACAGATGTTTTTC. It is translated as CACDKLGDTLSRDTRQMFF.